There are a few counts of the clone carrying this TCR beta chain. The ends were cut back, 2 bases at V and 6 bases at J, with 16 bases in the middle. Per germline, CDR1 MGHRA and CDR2 YSYEKL. The CDR3 loop spans 15 amino acids. Study processing details: How many nucleated cells were present was estimated from reference gene primer amplification. Produced via immunoSEQ multiplex PCR; TCRdb's table is partial and in-frame only. The V and J calls and clone size come from that table; D and trimming were worked out from the DNA. The table records 270,000 or so clones, roughly 90% of them present only once. This sample stems from a study of blood T cell repertoires in COVID-19. Study context: Samples taken during acute and convalescent COVID-19 were collected in the United States, Italy and Spain. From T cells, B-cell-depleted T cells, or PBMCs came the material, which was cDNA or gDNA.

This sequence was found in a woman in her thirties with COVID-19, enrolled during active disease. Sequenced input: peripheral blood. V usage is TRBV4-1 and J usage is TRBJ1-2, with D maybe TRBD1 (6 bases). The CDR3 loop is CASSQLRNREHGYTF. The CDR3 DNA is TGCGCCAGCAGCCAACTAAGAAACAGGGAGCATGGCTACACCTTC.